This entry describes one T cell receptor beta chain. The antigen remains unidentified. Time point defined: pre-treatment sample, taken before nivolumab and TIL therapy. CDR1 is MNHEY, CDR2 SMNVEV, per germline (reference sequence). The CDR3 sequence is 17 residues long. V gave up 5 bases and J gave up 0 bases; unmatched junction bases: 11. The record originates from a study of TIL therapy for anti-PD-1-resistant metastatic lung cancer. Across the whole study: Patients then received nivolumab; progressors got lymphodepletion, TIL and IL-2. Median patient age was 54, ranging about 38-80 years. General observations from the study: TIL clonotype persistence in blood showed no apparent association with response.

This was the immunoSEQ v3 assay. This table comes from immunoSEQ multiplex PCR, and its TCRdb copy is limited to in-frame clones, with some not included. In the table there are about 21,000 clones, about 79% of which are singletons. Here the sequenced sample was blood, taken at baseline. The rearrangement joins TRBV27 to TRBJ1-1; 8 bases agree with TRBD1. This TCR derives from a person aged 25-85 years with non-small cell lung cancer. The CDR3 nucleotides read TGTGCCAGCAGTCCGGGGACAGGCATCCTCATGAACACTGAAGCTTTCTTT. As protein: CASSPGTGILMNTEAFF.